In this sample, the clone carrying this T cell receptor beta chain turned up once. Only in-frame clones appear in the TCRdb table, and some are missing; sequencing was by immunoSEQ multiplex PCR. The sample has under 350,000 clones, 75% to 90% seen once. V was shortened by 8 bases and J by 2 bases, with 10 bases between the two germline ends. Germline V gene lookup returns CDR1 MRHNA and CDR2 SNTAGT. The CDR3 is made up of 14 amino acids. This sample was taken from a study of blood T cell repertoires in COVID-19. The V gene is TRBV6-4, the J gene TRBJ2-6; D possibly corresponds to TRBD1 (6 bases). The sequence was collected from a man between 40 and 49 years old with acute or convalescent COVID-19. Input material: peripheral blood. CDR3 amino acids: CASGGGPGANVLTF. The CDR3 DNA follows: TGTGCCAGCGGGGGCGGACCTGGGGCCAACGTCCTGACTTTC.